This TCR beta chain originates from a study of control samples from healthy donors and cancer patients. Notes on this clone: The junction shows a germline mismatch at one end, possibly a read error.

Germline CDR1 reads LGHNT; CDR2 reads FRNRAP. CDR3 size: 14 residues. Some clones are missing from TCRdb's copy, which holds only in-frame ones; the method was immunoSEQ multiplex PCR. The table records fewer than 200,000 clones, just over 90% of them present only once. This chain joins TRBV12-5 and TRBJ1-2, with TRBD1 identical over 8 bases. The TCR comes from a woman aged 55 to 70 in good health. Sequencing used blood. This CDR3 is CAGGLSQGANGYTF. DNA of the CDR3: TGTGCTGGTGGTTTGTCCCAGGGGGCTAATGGCTACACCTTC.